The rows below give T cell receptor beta chains drawn from one sample of a study of cytomegalovirus exposure and HLA in healthy donors. Sequenced by immunoSEQ multiplex PCR; TCRdb stores in-frame clones only, minus some. The sample carries 250,000 to 350,000 clones, around 90% recorded once. Sequences were obtained from PBMCs. These TCRs come from a woman aged 25-40 years in good health and CMV-seropositive. CDR3s include the opening cysteine and the closing phenylalanine or tryptophan. The order of the fields is V gene, clone size, CDR3 protein. Expanded clones are given a class, and other clones once, few, many or no size at all.

>TRBV6-5|.
CASSLGGEGDTQYF
>TRBV27|.
CASSSNPRGISQPQHF
>TRBV29-1|once
CSARTTLPTDTQYF
>TRBV30|.
CAWSVRGGRGNQPQHF
>TRBV27|.
CASSLMALGGYTF
>TRBV13|once
CASRLPTGTNTEAFF
>TRBV6-5|.
CASSYSGGGYTEAFF
>TRBV7-9|.
CASSLRGETQYF
>TRBV14|.
CASSQAVGRASSYEQYF
>TRBV11-2|.
CASSLGNRVGSNQPQHF
>TRBV27|.
CASSFQAEGYEQFF
>TRBV30|.
CAWGYMGYTF
>TRBV11-2|.
CASSPYLGTNLYEQYF
>TRBV25-1|.
CASINDGVYSEAFF
>TRBV27|once
CASSLGMGETQYF
>TRBV13|.
CASSSWDRRFTRTDTQYF